The 18 T cell receptor beta chains presented below share a single source sample, sequenced in a study of monozygotic twins with inflammatory bowel disease. TCRdb reanalyzed the 5' RACE reads and collapses them to one entry per CDR3 protein, without DNA. Recorded here are more than 350,000 distinct CDR3 sequences; the top ten clones represent 2% to 2.5%. Sequencing was done on a sample of blood. The receptors originated from a human donor with ulcerative colitis or Crohn's disease, or a healthy co-twin of an affected twin (not recorded which).

The chain is built from TRBV5-1 and TRBJ2-7. Germline V lookup: CDR1 SGHRS, CDR2 YFSETQ. This CDR3 comprises 15 residues. CDR3 loop: CASSSGSGSSYEQYF.

This chain links TRBV7-2 with TRBJ1-1; TCRdb names TRBD1, which stays unverified in the absence of DNA. Germline CDR1 reads SGHTA; CDR2 reads FQGNSA. This CDR3 comprises 13 residues. CDR3 protein: CASSLTGPTEAFF.

This rearrangement joins TRBV4-1 to TRBJ1-6. CDR3 size: 15 residues. Per germline, CDR1 MGHRA and CDR2 YSYEKL. CDR3 in amino acids: CASSQVEGGRSPLHF.

The chain couples TRBV5-1 to TRBJ2-1. The CDR3 runs to 14 residues. Germline CDR1 reads SGHRS; CDR2 reads YFSETQ. The CDR3 is CASSLGDVRNEQFF.

The V call is TRBV5-1, the J call TRBJ1-2. The CDR3 loop spans 13 amino acids. Per the germline V gene, CDR1 is SGHRS and CDR2 is YFSETQ. CDR3 amino acids: CASSLSQSYGYTF.

The V gene is TRBV24-1, the J gene TRBJ2-1. Looked up from germline, CDR1 is KGHDR and CDR2 is SFDVKD. This CDR3 is built from 13 residues. The chain's CDR3 is CATSGPNQSEQFF.

V gene TRBV7-2 combines with J gene TRBJ2-7; the D call from TCRdb, TRBD1, cannot be confirmed without DNA. Germline values: CDR1 SGHTA, CDR2 FQGNSA. CDR3 length: 14 amino acids. This CDR3 reads CASSRGTGPYEQYF.

The chain couples TRBV11-1 to TRBJ2-7; the TCRdb D gene call, TRBD1, has no DNA to confirm it. The CDR3 extends over 15 amino acids. CDR1 and CDR2 (germline): SGHAT, FQDESV (reference sequence). The chain's CDR3 is CASSSSPGPSYEQYF.

J is TRBJ2-2 and V is TRBV29-1; TCRdb indicates TRBD2, and absent DNA this call remains unverified. CDR3 length: 16 amino acids. Germline-derived CDR1 and CDR2 are SQVTM and ANQGSEA. The CDR3 protein is CSVRASGRVSTGELFF.

The genes are TRBV7-2 and TRBJ1-1; there is no DNA to check the TCRdb D call of TRBD1. Germline lookup yields CDR1 SGHTA and CDR2 FQGNSA. The CDR3 is 16 residues long. This CDR3 reads CASSPPGWSLNTEAFF.

The V gene is TRBV12-3 or TRBV12-4, the J gene TRBJ1-2; TCRdb's D gene call, TRBD1, goes unchecked for lack of DNA. The CDR3 spans 12 residues. CDR3: CASRTGGHGYTF.

The chain recombines TRBV20-1 with TRBJ2-4; there is no DNA to check the TCRdb D call of TRBD2. The CDR3 length is 13 residues. CDR1 is DFQATT and CDR2 is SNEGSKA in the germline V gene (reference sequence). CDR3 in amino acids: CSQTDPARDIQYF.

V gene TRBV18 combines with J gene TRBJ2-3. The CDR3 covers 14 residues. The V gene's germline CDR1 is KGHSH and CDR2 LQKENI. CDR3 protein: CASSPPNEYDTQYF.

J is TRBJ2-1 and V is TRBV6-5. The germline V gene has CDR1 MNHEY and CDR2 SVGAGI. The CDR3 runs to 15 residues. This CDR3 is CASSYYGSSYNEQFF.

The chain has TRBV29-1 and TRBJ1-1. Germline lookup yields CDR1 SQVTM and CDR2 ANQGSEA. CDR3 length equals 13 residues. CDR3 protein: CSSRNTMNTEAFF.

The chain recombines TRBV20-1 with TRBJ2-2; checking the TCRdb D call of TRBD1 is not possible without DNA. The CDR3 covers 15 residues. Germline CDR1 reads DFQATT; CDR2 reads SNEGSKA (reference sequence). CDR3 region: CSVGSRERDTGELFF.

CDR3 residues: CASSPLGSENTEAFF. The chain recombines TRBV18 with TRBJ1-1. Germline V gene lookup returns CDR1 KGHSH and CDR2 LQKENI. CDR3 length equals 15 residues.

This chain connects TRBV23-1 to TRBJ2-3. TRBV23-1 is an open reading frame, and its role is uncertain. The CDR3 runs to 12 residues. CDR3 region: CASTLGTDTQYF.